This is a list of T cell receptor beta chains from one sample in a study of T-cell reconstitution after alpha-beta-depleted transplantation in children. Each CDR3 protein gets one entry after TCRdb re-called the PCR reads with MiXCR. The sample includes some 120,000 distinct CDR3 sequences, around a tenth of them seen just once. The starting material was PBMCs, mostly from graft donor cells, obtained 180 days after TCRalphabeta/CD19-depleted stem cell transplant. The receptors here all came from a girl under two years old who had a stem cell transplant for combined immunodeficiency, so the T cells may come from the graft donor. The CDR3 runs from the conserved cysteine through the conserved F or W. D genes are given only for firm matches. Clone size is given for some rows only: seen once, a few or many times, or a class if the clone is expanded.

size: -
length: 16
J: TRBJ2-1
V: TRBV18
D: -
DNA: TGTGCCAGCTCACCACCAAGGGGACGTGCCTACAATGAGCAGTTCTTC
CDR3: CASSPPRGRAYNEQFF

size: -
length: 12
J: TRBJ1-2
V: TRBV13
D: -
DNA: TGTGCCAGCAGCGTAGCTAACTATGGCTACACCTTC
CDR3: CASSVANYGYTF

size: -
length: 17
J: TRBJ2-7
V: TRBV27
D: TRBD2
DNA: TGTGCCAGCAGTCCTCGGACTAGCCGAAACCTCGCCTACGAGCAGTACTTC
CDR3: CASSPRTSRNLAYEQYF

size: few
length: 17
J: TRBJ2-2
V: TRBV6-2/TRBV6-3
D: TRBD1
DNA: TGTGCCAGCACCAAAAAACAGGGGGTCACGAACACCGGGGAGCTGTTTTTT
CDR3: CASTKKQGVTNTGELFF

size: few
length: 14
J: TRBJ2-3
V: TRBV18
D: -
DNA: TGTGCCAGCTCACCACAGGGGAATTCAGATACGCAGTATTTT
CDR3: CASSPQGNSDTQYF

size: few
length: 16
J: TRBJ2-1
V: TRBV5-1
D: -
DNA: TGCGCCAGCAGCTTGGAGGCAGGGCGTACCTACAATGAGCAGTTCTTC
CDR3: CASSLEAGRTYNEQFF

size: -
length: 16
J: TRBJ2-3
V: TRBV7-2
D: TRBD2
DNA: TGTGCCAGCAGCTTAGTACTAGCGGGGGGCACAGATACGCAGTATTTT
CDR3: CASSLVLAGGTDTQYF

size: -
length: 16
J: TRBJ2-4
V: TRBV5-1
D: TRBD2
DNA: TGCGCCAGCAGCTGGCTACCGGGAGGGCCGGAAAACATTCAGTACTTC
CDR3: CASSWLPGGPENIQYF

size: -
length: 15
J: TRBJ2-3
V: TRBV7-2
D: -
DNA: TGTGCCAGCAGCTTAGTGGCAGTTAGCACAGATACGCAGTATTTT
CDR3: CASSLVAVSTDTQYF

size: -
length: 15
J: TRBJ1-1
V: TRBV6-5
D: -
DNA: TGTGCCAGCAGTTACTCGCAGGGAGGCGACACTGAAGCTTTCTTT
CDR3: CASSYSQGGDTEAFF

size: few
length: 15
J: TRBJ1-6
V: TRBV7-2
D: TRBD1
DNA: TGTGCCAGCAGCTTAATGGAGGGGGCGATTTCACCCCTCCACTTT
CDR3: CASSLMEGAISPLHF

size: -
length: 14
J: TRBJ2-4
V: TRBV7-2
D: TRBD1
DNA: TGTGCCAGCAGCTCGGGACAGAAAAAAAACATTCAGTACTTC
CDR3: CASSSGQKKNIQYF

size: many
length: 15
J: TRBJ2-1
V: TRBV9
D: TRBD2
DNA: TGTGCCAGCACCAGGGGCGGGGGGACCTACAATGAGCAGTTCTTC
CDR3: CASTRGGGTYNEQFF

size: few
length: 14
J: TRBJ2-2
V: TRBV12-3/TRBV12-4
D: -
DNA: TGTGCCAGCACCTATACAGTGAACACCGGGGAGCTGTTTTTT
CDR3: CASTYTVNTGELFF

size: -
length: 13
J: TRBJ1-1
V: TRBV12-3/TRBV12-4
D: -
DNA: TGTGCCAGCAGTTTAACTCGGGGCACTGAAGCTTTCTTT
CDR3: CASSLTRGTEAFF

size: few
length: 11
J: TRBJ2-7
V: TRBV19
D: -
DNA: TGTGCCAGTAGTAGAGGGAGAGAGCAGTACTTC
CDR3: CASSRGREQYF

size: few
length: 17
J: TRBJ1-1
V: TRBV3-1
D: TRBD1
DNA: TGTGCCAGCAGCGCACGGTGGAGGACAGGGATGAACACTGAAGCTTTCTTT
CDR3: CASSARWRTGMNTEAFF

size: -
length: 15
J: TRBJ2-5
V: TRBV5-1
D: -
DNA: TGCGCCAGCAGGATGCTTGACTTTGTCCCGAGAGACCAGTACTTC
CDR3: CASRMLDFVPRDQYF

size: few
length: 15
J: TRBJ2-3
V: TRBV12-3/TRBV12-4
D: -
DNA: TGTGCCAGCAGTTTAGTTAGCGAGGTGACAGATACGCAGTATTTT
CDR3: CASSLVSEVTDTQYF

size: -
length: 14
J: TRBJ2-7
V: TRBV20-1
D: TRBD2
DNA: TGCAGTGCTGCTAAAGCGGGAGGGGCCTACGAGCAGTACTTC
CDR3: CSAAKAGGAYEQYF

size: -
length: 14
J: TRBJ1-4
V: TRBV5-1
D: TRBD1
DNA: TGCGCCAGCGGGCGGGGACAGACTAATGAAAAACTGTTTTTT
CDR3: CASGRGQTNEKLFF

size: -
length: 16
J: TRBJ2-1
V: TRBV6-1
D: TRBD1
DNA: TGTGCCAGCAGCTCCGACAGGGGTCCCCTTTCCAATGAGCAGTTCTTC
CDR3: CASSSDRGPLSNEQFF

size: few
length: 13
J: TRBJ2-3
V: TRBV6-5
D: -
DNA: TGTGCCAGCAGTTACGGAGAAACAGATACGCAGTATTTT
CDR3: CASSYGETDTQYF

size: -
length: 16
J: TRBJ2-7
V: TRBV20-1
D: TRBD1
DNA: TGCAGTGCTAGAGATCTATCCGGGACAGAGGGCAACGAGCAGTACTTC
CDR3: CSARDLSGTEGNEQYF

size: few
length: 14
J: TRBJ1-2
V: TRBV6-5
D: -
DNA: TGTGCCAGCAGTTACGACTCAGGGTCCGATGGCTACACCTTC
CDR3: CASSYDSGSDGYTF

size: few
length: 17
J: TRBJ2-2
V: TRBV19
D: TRBD1
DNA: TGTGCCAGTAGTTCGTACCCCGGGACAGGGAACACCGGGGAGCTGTTTTTT
CDR3: CASSSYPGTGNTGELFF

size: few
length: 15
J: TRBJ1-1
V: TRBV7-6
D: -
DNA: TGTGCCAGCAGCTTAGTGTCTTATCAGGGGACTGAAGCTTTCTTT
CDR3: CASSLVSYQGTEAFF

size: -
length: 19
J: TRBJ2-1
V: TRBV10-3
D: TRBD2
DNA: TGTGCCATCAGTGAGTGGAGTAGCGGGAGCCCAATCTCCTACAATGAGCAGTTCTTC
CDR3: CAISEWSSGSPISYNEQFF